Ten or more counts support the clone carrying this T cell receptor (beta chain). Arm-PCR of CDR3 regions and iRepertoire HTBI primers were the basis on which TCR beta libraries were built. Each CDR3 protein gets one entry after TCRdb re-called the multiplex PCR reads with MiXCR. The data contain 360,000 or so distinct CDR3 sequences, about 10% of them singletons. The data were taken from a study of regulatory T cells in long-lasting Graves disease. As for the study in general: Newly diagnosed Graves' patients had taken antithyroid drugs under 3 months.

Time point of the sample: newly diagnosed GD, antithyroid drugs for less than 3 months. Construction of the TCR library relied on RNA isolated from PBMCs. The CDR3 consists of 15 residues. The V gene's germline CDR1 is DFQATT and CDR2 SNEGSKA (reference sequence). Trimming cost V 0 bases and J 0 bases, with 11 bases left between them. Another study also made use of these data, one on T cells in Graves' hyperthyroidism and ophthalmopathy. That source adds: The authors' 13 V-J model separated ophthalmopathy from stable hyperthyroidism. The model's output predicted ophthalmopathy at a median of 6.5 months prior to onset.

This receptor was identified in a woman aged 18-29 years with Graves disease. The chain links TRBV20-1 to TRBJ1-1; D gene ambiguous. Specimen: peripheral blood mononuclear cells (PBMCs), collected at new diagnosis, from a patient treated with antithyroid drugs. CDR3 sequence reads: CSARDKEFMNTEAFF. The CDR3 coding sequence is TGCAGTGCTAGAGATAAGGAGTTCATGAACACTGAAGCTTTCTTT.